A selection of T cell receptor beta chains follows, all from one sample in a study of OX40 agonist ivuxolimab in advanced cancers. The assay was immunoSEQ multiplex PCR, and TCRdb's table has in-frame clones only and misses some. The table records 89,000 or so clones, just over 85% of them present only once. The sample consisted of CD4+ or CD8+ T cells sorted from blood, taken in a trial of the OX40 agonist ivuxolimab. The receptors here all came from an adult with an advanced solid tumor such as melanoma, head and neck, liver or kidney cancer. The CDR3 runs from the conserved cysteine through the conserved F or W. Fields, in order: V gene, J gene, D gene, clone size, CDR3 DNA, CDR3 protein. A D gene is named only where the DNA matches it firmly. Where a row states a size, it is once, few, many or the class of an expanded clone; other rows omit it.

>TRBV18|TRBJ2-3|NA|NA
TGTGCCAGCTCACCACCGATAAGGACCGATACGCAGTATTTT
CASSPPIRTDTQYF
>TRBV9|TRBJ2-3|NA|NA
TGTGCCAGCAGCGAGAGGACTGGCACAGATACGCAGTATTTT
CASSERTGTDTQYF
>TRBV5-1|TRBJ2-2|TRBD2|once
TGCGCCAGCAGCTTGGATTCTAGCGGGAGGGCGGAGACCGGGGAGCTGTTTTTT
CASSLDSSGRAETGELFF
>TRBV18|TRBJ2-7|TRBD2|NA
TGTGCCAGCTCACCAGCGGGAGGAACCTACGAGCAGTACTTC
CASSPAGGTYEQYF
>TRBV7-7|TRBJ2-6|NA|NA
TGTGCTAGCAGGCCTGCTAATGGGGCCAACGTCCTGACTTTC
CASRPANGANVLTF
>TRBV15|TRBJ2-7|NA|NA
TGTGCCACCAGAGTGGGCCGAAATCACGAGCAGTACTTC
CATRVGRNHEQYF
>TRBV19|TRBJ1-1|NA|NA
TGTGCCAGTAGAAGTGTGGCGCAGGTGAACACTGAAGCTTTCTTT
CASRSVAQVNTEAFF
>TRBV7-6|TRBJ2-1|TRBD2|NA
TGTGCCAGCAGCTTAGGACTAGCGAGCACCTACAATGAGCAGTTCTTC
CASSLGLASTYNEQFF
>TRBV25-1|TRBJ1-2|TRBD1|NA
TGTGCCAGCTTACCTCAAATGACAGGGCCAAACTATGGCTACACCTTC
CASLPQMTGPNYGYTF
>TRBV14|TRBJ2-5|TRBD2|NA
TGTGCCAGCAGCCAAGTTTGGACTAGCGGGAGGGGAGAGACCCAGTACTTC
CASSQVWTSGRGETQYF
>TRBV7-8|TRBJ2-3|NA|NA
TGTGCCAGCAGCCTGTTAGGGGATACGCAGTATTTT
CASSLLGDTQYF
>TRBV15|TRBJ2-5|NA|NA
TGTGCCACCTCAAAAAGGAGCGGACAAGAGACCCAGTACTTC
CATSKRSGQETQYF
>TRBV27|TRBJ2-7|NA|NA
TGTGCCAGCAGTTTGGACTCAGGGGGGCTCCCCTACGAGCAGTACTTC
CASSLDSGGLPYEQYF
>TRBV30|TRBJ1-6|NA|NA
TGTGCCTGGAGCCGCCTCGGGACGGAAAATTCACCCCTCCACTTT
CAWSRLGTENSPLHF
>TRBV6-1|TRBJ1-5|NA|NA
TGTGCCAGCAGTGACGGGCAGTGGGGGATCGGCAATCAGCCCCAGCATTTT
CASSDGQWGIGNQPQHF
>TRBV25-1|TRBJ1-5|NA|NA
TGTGCCAGCAACCGGAGAGGGCCCCAGCATTTT
CASNRRGPQHF
>TRBV18|TRBJ2-2|TRBD1|once
TGTGCCAGCTCATTTGGACAGGGCCGTAACGGGGAGCTGTTTTTT
CASSFGQGRNGELFF
>TRBV12-5|TRBJ2-1|TRBD1|once
TGTGCTAGTGCCATGGGACAGGGGCCCGGGGATGAGCAGTTCTTC
CASAMGQGPGDEQFF
>TRBV19|TRBJ2-1|TRBD2|NA
TGTGCCAGTAGGCTGGGGGCGGCTAGCGGGGGTGAGCAGTTCTTC
CASRLGAASGGEQFF
>TRBV5-5|TRBJ2-7|TRBD1|NA
TGTGCCAGCAGCTTGGGTGGGACAGGGCTCTACGAGCAGTACTTC
CASSLGGTGLYEQYF